This T cell receptor (beta chain) is from a study of regulatory T cells in long-lasting Graves disease. The time point denotes: newly diagnosed GD, antithyroid drugs for less than 3 months. The authors made the TCR library using RNA they extracted from PBMCs. Per germline, CDR1 KGHDR and CDR2 SFDVKD. The trim removed 9 bases at V and 7 bases at J, leaving 10 bases unmatched. The CDR3 consists of 14 residues. Both iRepertoire HTBI primers and Arm-PCR of CDR3 regions were used to build the TCR beta libraries. TCRdb reprocessed the multiplex PCR reads via MiXCR and lists one record per CDR3 protein. The top ten clones hold 12% of a sample with fewer than 650,000 distinct CDR3 sequences, 16% of them seen once. The sample was also reused in another study, on T cells in Graves' hyperthyroidism and ophthalmopathy. That report adds: Also found in blood were most expanded thyroid clonotypes above 0.001.

The rearrangement links TRBV24-1 to TRBJ1-2; 10 nucleotides align to TRBD1. Material: peripheral blood mononuclear cells (PBMCs), obtained at new diagnosis, from a patient treated with antithyroid drugs. This TCR was sampled from a man aged 18-30 years with Graves disease. The CDR3 bases are TGTGCCACCTGGCGAGACAGGGGGCGTTTTGGCTACACCTTC. The encoded protein is CATWRDRGRFGYTF.